Following are 24 T cell receptor beta chains from one sample sequenced in a study of blood T cell repertoires in COVID-19 (TCRdb year 2020). Libraries were made using the immunoSEQ multiplex PCR assay. This immuneACCESS table, as held by TCRdb, lists in-frame sequences with V and J called but not all clones. Of the missing ones, under half trace to an unresolved V gene in checked studies; the others have no known cause. This sample gives fewer than 200,000 clones in total; approximately 85% of them show up just once. 9.8% of the sample belongs to the ten largest clones. Sample: peripheral blood. Receptors originate from a woman older than 75 with acute or convalescent COVID-19.

The V gene is TRBV4-2, the J gene TRBJ2-3, with D maybe TRBD2 (6 bases). Germline lookup yields CDR1 LGHNA and CDR2 YNFKEQ. V was pared by 6 bases and J by 0 bases, with 13 bases between. The CDR3 has 15 residues. CDR3 in amino acids: CASSPIADSTDTQYF. The CDR3 bases are TGTGCCAGCAGTCCTATAGCGGATAGCACAGATACGCAGTATTTT.

V usage is TRBV19 and J usage is TRBJ2-2, with D possibly TRBD1 on 6 matching bases. Looked up from germline, CDR1 is LNHDA and CDR2 is SQIVND (reference sequence). V gave up 6 bases and J gave up 13 bases, with 27 bases separating them. This CDR3 contains 16 residues. In DNA form, the CDR3 reads TGTGCCAGTAGCCTCCCCGGGACAAGGACTCTTGCTCGGCTGTTTTTT. Its translation is CASSLPGTRTLARLFF.

This clone was seen a few times. The CDR3 protein is CASSLHGAEAFF. The DNA for the CDR3 is TGTGCCAGCAGCTTGCACGGTGCTGAAGCTTTCTTT. V and J are TRBV7-2 and TRBJ1-1; no definite D call. Trimming removed 3 bases from V and 6 bases from J, with 8 bases in between. The CDR3 has 12 residues. Germline-derived CDR1 and CDR2 are SGHTA and FQGNSA.

The chain links TRBV2 to TRBJ2-7; 9 bases agree with TRBD1. Germline trimming cut 6 bases from V and 6 bases from J; bases unmatched to any gene: 9. The CDR3 contains 14 residues. The germline gives CDR1 SNHLY, CDR2 FYNNEI. The CDR3 DNA follows: TGTGCCAGCAGAGGGGACAGGGAATCTGCCGAGCAGTACTTC. Translated: CASRGDRESAEQYF.

The V and J genes are TRBV4-3 and TRBJ1-2; TRBD1 agrees at 8 bases. Germline V gives CDR1 LGHNA, CDR2 YSLEER. This CDR3 is built from 16 residues. The ends lost 0 bases at V and 3 bases at J; junction bases unmatched: 6. CDR3 region: CASSQEGDRTYYGYTF. Here the CDR3 DNA reads TGCGCCAGCAGCCAAGAGGGGGACAGGACCTACTATGGCTACACCTTC.

The chain combines TRBV19 with TRBJ2-4, with 8 nucleotides matching TRBD2. Unmatched junction bases numbered 12, after V lost 7 bases and J lost 1 base. Germline V gives CDR1 LNHDA, CDR2 SQIVND (reference sequence). The CDR3 has 17 residues. For the CDR3, the DNA is TGTGCCAGTAAGACCCGGGGGGGAACGCCGGCCAAAAACATTCAGTACTTC. Translation gives CASKTRGGTPAKNIQYF.

The chain employs TRBV11-2 and TRBJ2-1; TRBD2 matches 10 bases. This CDR3 has 13 amino acids. Germline trimming cut 5 bases from V and 7 bases from J; bases unmatched to any gene: 2. Germline V gene sequence: CDR1 SGHAT, CDR2 FQNNGV. The CDR3, as DNA: TGTGCCAGCAGCCTTAGCGGGGGGAATGAGCAGTTCTTC. It translates to CASSLSGGNEQFF.

The CDR3 nucleotides read TGTGCCAGCAGTTACTCGATGCAGGTAACTGAAGCTTTCTTT. Amino acid sequence: CASSYSMQVTEAFF. The V call is TRBV6-2 or TRBV6-3, the J call TRBJ1-1; D is ambiguous. This CDR3 is 14 amino acids long. The V and J ends lost 0 bases and 5 bases respectively, with 10 bases between them. Per the germline V gene, CDR1 is MNHEY and CDR2 is SVGEGT.

This clone has only a few counts. The chain combines TRBV19 with TRBJ2-7; no firm D call. V was clipped by 3 bases and J by 5 bases, with 14 bases between them. CDR1 is LNHDA and CDR2 is SQIVND in the germline V gene (reference sequence). CDR3 length equals 14 residues. The CDR3 DNA follows: TGTGCCAGTAGTATCAATGTGTATCAGAACGAGCAGTACTTC. Encoded protein: CASSINVYQNEQYF.

The rearrangement uses TRBV11-2 and TRBJ2-7; 13 nucleotides agree with TRBD2. J gave up 4 bases and V 4 bases, and 10 bases lay outside the gene matches. This CDR3 has 17 residues. From germline, CDR1 is SGHAT and CDR2 FQNNGV. CDR3 coding DNA: TGTGCCAGCAGCTCCCCGCAGAAACTAGCGGGAGGGTACGAGCAGTACTTC. Protein: CASSSPQKLAGGYEQYF.

CDR3 in amino acids: CATSRALAAGSTDTQYF. CDR3 DNA: TGTGCCACCAGCAGAGCTCTCGCGGCAGGGAGCACAGATACGCAGTATTTT. V gene TRBV15 combines with J gene TRBJ2-3, with D possibly matching TRBD1 (5 bases). This CDR3 comprises 17 residues. V lost 1 base, J lost 0 bases, and 14 bases lay in between. CDR1 is LNHNV, CDR2 YYDKDF, per germline (reference sequence).

CDR3 coding DNA: TGTGCCAGCTCACCGAGGGATGACCAGTACTTC. Translation: CASSPRDDQYF. The rearrangement links TRBV18 to TRBJ2-5; D may be TRBD2 (5 bases). This CDR3 is built from 11 residues. The V gene lost 3 bases and the J gene lost 10 bases, with 9 bases spanning the gap. The germline gives CDR1 KGHSH, CDR2 LQKENI.

The gene calls are TRBV7-7 and TRBJ2-1, with 7 positions matching TRBD1. The CDR3 extends over 14 amino acids. Germline assignment: CDR1 SSHAT and CDR2 FNYEAQ (reference sequence). J gave up 4 bases and V 0 bases, and 0 bases lay outside the gene matches. The CDR3 reads CASSLAGQYNEQFF. In DNA form, the CDR3 reads TGTGCCAGCAGCTTAGCGGGACAGTACAATGAGCAGTTCTTC.

CDR3 region: CASSATSGGNEQFF. DNA for the CDR3: TGTGCCAGCAGTGCGACTAGCGGGGGCAATGAGCAGTTCTTC. The chain carries TRBV2 and TRBJ2-1; 12 positions agree with TRBD2. Germline V gives CDR1 SNHLY, CDR2 FYNNEI. The CDR3 spans 14 residues. Unmatched junction bases numbered 1, after V lost 4 bases and J lost 6 bases. Drawing the rest from reference TRBV2 and TRBJ2-1, the complete variable domain is EPEVTQTPSHQVTQMGQEVILRCVPISNHLYFYWYRQILGQKVEFLVSFYNNEISEKSEIFDDQFSVERPDGSNFTLKIRSTKLEDSAMYFCASSATSGGNEQFFGPGTRLTVL.

This chain joins TRBV6-1 and TRBJ1-5; no clear D gene. Germline CDR1 is MNHNS and CDR2 is SASEGT. CDR3 size: 13 residues. The ends were cut back, 2 bases at V and 4 bases at J, with 6 bases in the middle. In DNA form, the CDR3 reads TGTGCCAGCAGTGAACACCAGAATCAGCCCCAGCATTTT. Translation gives CASSEHQNQPQHF.

V gene TRBV5-1 combines with J gene TRBJ2-1; TRBD1 agrees at 7 bases. Germline values: CDR1 SGHRS, CDR2 YFSETQ. With 0 bases clipped from V and 5 bases from J, the junction kept 5 bases outside the gene matches. This CDR3 is built from 15 residues. CDR3 DNA sequence: TGCGCCAGCAGCTTGGTAGCGACAGGGAACAATGAGCAGTTCTTC. Amino acid sequence: CASSLVATGNNEQFF. The variable domain in full, with the rest retrieved from reference TRBV5-1 and TRBJ2-1, is KAGVTQTPRYLIKTRGQQVTLSCSPISGHRSVSWYQQTPGQGLQFLFEYFSETQRNKGNFPGRFSGRQFSNSRSEMNVSTLELGDSALYLCASSLVATGNNEQFFGPGTRLTVL.

This chain joins TRBV30 and TRBJ1-2; D is unresolved. V was clipped by 1 base and J by 4 bases, with 10 bases between them. Germline V lookup: CDR1 GTSNPN, CDR2 SVGIG (reference sequence). The CDR3 length is 13 residues. DNA for the CDR3: TGTGCCTGGAGTGAAAGCACCTTCTATGGCTACACCTTC. Translated, it gives CAWSESTFYGYTF.

The chain uses TRBV7-2 and TRBJ1-4, with 8 bases lining up with TRBD1. Germline V gives CDR1 SGHTA, CDR2 FQGNSA. CDR3 length: 14 amino acids. Trimming took 1 base from V and 10 from J; bases not matched to a gene: 5. The chain's CDR3 is CASSLEDRGGKLFF. CDR3 nucleotide sequence: TGTGCCAGCAGCTTAGAAGACAGGGGAGGAAAACTGTTTTTT.

This chain connects TRBV5-4 to TRBJ2-2, with a possible D match to TRBD2 (6 bases). CDR3 length equals 14 residues. Per the germline V gene, CDR1 is SGHNT and CDR2 is YYREEE (reference sequence). V lost 3 bases and J 1 base, leaving 7 bases between the germline ends. The CDR3 sequence: CASSSGLNTGELFF. The CDR3 DNA is TGTGCCAGCAGCTCGGGACTGAACACCGGGGAGCTGTTTTTT.

This chain joins TRBV4-1 and TRBJ2-2; 7 nucleotides match TRBD2. This CDR3 comprises 15 residues. The germline V gene has CDR1 MGHRA and CDR2 YSYEKL. Trimming took 1 base from V and 4 from J; bases not matched to a gene: 3. CDR3 sequence reads: CASSQGRGTTGELFF. CDR3 in DNA: TGCGCCAGCAGCCAAGGGCGGGGGACCACCGGGGAGCTGTTTTTT.

The CDR3 DNA sequence: TGTGCCAGTAGTCAACTCAGGGGGCTGACTAATGAAAAACTGTTTTTT. Translation gives CASSQLRGLTNEKLFF. J is TRBJ1-4 and V is TRBV19, with 8 bases that match TRBD1. CDR3 length: 16 amino acids. J was trimmed by 2 bases and V by 5 bases; bases with no gene match: 7. Germline values: CDR1 LNHDA, CDR2 SQIVND (reference sequence).

The gene calls are TRBV10-3 and TRBJ2-7, with TRBD1 identical over 11 bases. This CDR3 has 14 residues. Germline CDR1 and CDR2: ENHRY and SYGVKD. Germline trimming cut 6 bases from V and 3 bases from J; bases unmatched to any gene: 4. DNA of the CDR3: TGTGCCATCAGGGGACAGGGGGAAGGCTACGAGCAGTACTTC. Translating it yields CAIRGQGEGYEQYF.

J is TRBJ1-6 and V is TRBV7-2; TRBD1 is a possible D gene (5 bases). The germline V and J ends were trimmed by 5 bases and 6 bases, with 11 bases remaining between them. Germline CDR1 SGHTA, CDR2 FQGNSA. This CDR3 spans 14 amino acids. The CDR3, as DNA: TGTGCCAGCAGCCCACCAGGGTTTAATTCACCCCTCCACTTT. Encoded protein: CASSPPGFNSPLHF.

The chain joins TRBV5-1 to TRBJ2-1, with D perhaps TRBD2 (5 bases). Germline V lookup: CDR1 SGHRS, CDR2 YFSETQ. CDR3 length: 17 amino acids. The ends were cut back, 4 bases at V and 5 bases at J, with 22 bases in the middle. The CDR3 protein is CASSVQGLGLGDNEQFF. DNA for the CDR3: TGCGCCAGCAGCGTCCAAGGACTCGGTTTGGGTGACAATGAGCAGTTCTTC.